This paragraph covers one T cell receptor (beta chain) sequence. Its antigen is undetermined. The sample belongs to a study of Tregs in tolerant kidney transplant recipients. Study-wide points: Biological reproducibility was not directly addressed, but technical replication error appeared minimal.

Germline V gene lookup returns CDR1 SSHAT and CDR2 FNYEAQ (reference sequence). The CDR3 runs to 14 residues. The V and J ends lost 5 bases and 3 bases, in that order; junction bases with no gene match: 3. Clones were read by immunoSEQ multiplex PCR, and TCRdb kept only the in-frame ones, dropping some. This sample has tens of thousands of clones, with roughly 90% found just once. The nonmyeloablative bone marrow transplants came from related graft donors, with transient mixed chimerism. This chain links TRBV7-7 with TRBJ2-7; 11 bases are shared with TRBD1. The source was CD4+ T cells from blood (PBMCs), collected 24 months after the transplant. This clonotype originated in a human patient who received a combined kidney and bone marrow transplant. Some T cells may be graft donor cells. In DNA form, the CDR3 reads TGTGCCAGCAGCGCGGGACAGGGGGGCTACGAGCAGTACTTC. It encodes CASSAGQGGYEQYF.